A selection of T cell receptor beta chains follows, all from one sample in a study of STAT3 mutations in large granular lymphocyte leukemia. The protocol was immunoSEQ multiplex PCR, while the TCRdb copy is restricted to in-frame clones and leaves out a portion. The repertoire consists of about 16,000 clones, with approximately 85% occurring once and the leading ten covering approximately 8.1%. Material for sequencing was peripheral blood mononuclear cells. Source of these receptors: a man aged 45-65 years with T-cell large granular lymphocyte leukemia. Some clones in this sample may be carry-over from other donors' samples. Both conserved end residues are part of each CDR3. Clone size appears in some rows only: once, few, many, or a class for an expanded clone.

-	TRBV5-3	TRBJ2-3	CARSLEVAGYTDTQYF
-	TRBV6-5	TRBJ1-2	CASSYQGQINYGYTF
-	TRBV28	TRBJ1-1	CASRPGQGRVRLNTEAFF
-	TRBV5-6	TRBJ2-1	CASSSGVGGADEQFF
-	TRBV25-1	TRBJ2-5	CASRGVQETQYF
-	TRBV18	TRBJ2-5	CASSPGEETQYF
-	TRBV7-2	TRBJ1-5	CASSTGTGGNQPQHF
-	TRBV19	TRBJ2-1	CASSSLAGGYNEQFF
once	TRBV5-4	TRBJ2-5	CASSSQETQYF
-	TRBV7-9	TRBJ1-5	CASSPDNGNQPQHF
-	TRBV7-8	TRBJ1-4	CASSLGTDEKLFF
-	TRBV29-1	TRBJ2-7	CSVEPSRTEQYF
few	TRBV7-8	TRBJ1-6	CASSYKWGAGSPLHF
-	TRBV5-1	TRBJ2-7	CASSLSIRSRERHEQYF
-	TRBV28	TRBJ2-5	CASSLGLPGQQETQYF
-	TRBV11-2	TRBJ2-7	CASSPGQYSQYF
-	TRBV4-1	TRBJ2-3	CASSQRVGADTQYF
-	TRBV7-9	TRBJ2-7	CASTRAKSYEQYF
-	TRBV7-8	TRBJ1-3	CASSLEGFGNTIYF
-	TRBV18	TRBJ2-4	CASSPDRGTKNIQYF
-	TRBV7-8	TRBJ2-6	CASSPLISGANVLTF
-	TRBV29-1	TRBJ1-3	CSAQDSYSGNTIYF
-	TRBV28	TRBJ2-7	CASSLDSLSEQYF
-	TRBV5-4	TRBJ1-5	CASSSSGGQPQHF
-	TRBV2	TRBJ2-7	CASSPQKKTYEQYF
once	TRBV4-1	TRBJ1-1	CASSGILLRGTEAFF
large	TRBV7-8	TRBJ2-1	CASSLAGSGGAFDEQFF
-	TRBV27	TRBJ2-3	CATRIGGTDTQYF
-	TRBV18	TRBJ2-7	CASSRGSGALSYEQYF
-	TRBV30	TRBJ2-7	CAWRDRRRLDRTGRLYF
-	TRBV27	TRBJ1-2	CASRDNNYGYTF